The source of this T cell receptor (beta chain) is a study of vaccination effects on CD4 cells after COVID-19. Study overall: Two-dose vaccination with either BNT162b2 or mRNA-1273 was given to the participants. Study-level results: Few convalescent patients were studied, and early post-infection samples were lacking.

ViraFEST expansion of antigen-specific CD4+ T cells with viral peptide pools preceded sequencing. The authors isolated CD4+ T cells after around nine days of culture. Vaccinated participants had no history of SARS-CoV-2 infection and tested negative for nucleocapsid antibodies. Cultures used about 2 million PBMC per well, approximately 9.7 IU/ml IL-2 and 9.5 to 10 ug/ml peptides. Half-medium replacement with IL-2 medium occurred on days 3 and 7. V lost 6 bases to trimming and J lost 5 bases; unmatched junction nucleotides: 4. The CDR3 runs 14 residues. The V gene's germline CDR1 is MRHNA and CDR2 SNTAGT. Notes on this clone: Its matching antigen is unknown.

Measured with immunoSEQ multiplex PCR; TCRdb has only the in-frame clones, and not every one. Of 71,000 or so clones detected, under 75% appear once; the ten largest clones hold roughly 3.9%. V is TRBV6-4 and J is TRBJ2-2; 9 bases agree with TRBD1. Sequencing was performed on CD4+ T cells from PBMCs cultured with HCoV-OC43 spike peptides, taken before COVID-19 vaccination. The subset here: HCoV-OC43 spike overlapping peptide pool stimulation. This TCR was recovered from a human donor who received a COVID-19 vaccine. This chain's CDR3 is CASRRDRDTGELFF. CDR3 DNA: TGTGCCAGCAGACGGGACAGGGATACCGGGGAGCTGTTTTTT.